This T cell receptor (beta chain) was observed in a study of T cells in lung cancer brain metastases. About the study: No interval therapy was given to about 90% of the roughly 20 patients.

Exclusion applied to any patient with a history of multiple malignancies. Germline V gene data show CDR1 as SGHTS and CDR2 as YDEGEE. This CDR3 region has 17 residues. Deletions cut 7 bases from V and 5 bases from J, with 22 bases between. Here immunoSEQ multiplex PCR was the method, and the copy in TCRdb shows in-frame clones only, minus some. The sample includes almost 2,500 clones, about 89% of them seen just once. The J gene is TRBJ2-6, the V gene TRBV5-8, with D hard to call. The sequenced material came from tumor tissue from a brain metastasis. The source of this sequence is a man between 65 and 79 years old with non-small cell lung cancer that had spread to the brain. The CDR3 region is CASYIGHTQSRANVLTF. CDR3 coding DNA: TGTGCCAGCTATATAGGTCACACACAAAGTCGGGCCAACGTCCTGACTTTC.